This T cell receptor gamma chain appears in the sequencing data of a study of gamma-delta chains in newborns, infants, children. Study as a whole: Microbial exposure reportedly drives polyclonal innate γδ T cell expansion after birth.

The table lists this clone with a few counts. TCRdb re-processed the reads via CATT. The data show around 900 gamma-chain clones, 55% to 60% seen once. This TCR was recovered from a child who was a newborn, infant or young child, either healthy, febrile or measles-vaccinated (not recorded which). The sequencing input was blood.

The CDR3 DNA is TGTGCCACCTGGGACGGGCCTGATTGGATCAAGACGTTT. This encodes CATWDGPDWIKTF. V is TRGV2 and J is TRGJP2. CDR1 EGSNGY and CDR2 YDSYNSKV come from the germline V gene. The ends lost 0 bases at V and 7 bases at J; junction bases unmatched: 2. This CDR3 has 13 residues.